This entry describes one TCR beta chain. The data were taken from a study of human T cells and chemical hapten exposure. This CDR3 contains 15 residues. The junction had 4 bases not matched to a gene; V was cut back by 4 bases and J by 8 bases. Germline V lookup: CDR1 SGDLS, CDR2 YYNGEE. TCRdb re-called the RACE reads through MiXCR, storing one row per CDR3 protein. The sample holds just over 95,000 distinct CDR3 sequences; 27% are singletons and the top ten take 10%. The time point denotes: patch test 3, about 24 weeks after DPC sensitization. Sample treatment: therapeutic diphenylcyclopropenone sensitization with weekly scalp DPC.

This chain joins TRBV9 and TRBJ2-1; 15 nucleotides align to TRBD2. The sequence came from a man in his forties with alopecia areata. Some clones in this sample may be carry-over from other donors' samples. The sequenced sample was whole blood, obtained in connection with sensitization to the hapten diphenylcyclopropenone (DPC). The CDR3 sequence: CASSRTSGRDHEQFF. The DNA for the CDR3 is TGTGCCAGCAGCAGGACTAGCGGGAGGGACCATGAGCAGTTCTTC. The full variable domain, its missing parts supplied by reference TRBV9 and TRBJ2-1, is DSGVTQTPKHLITATGQRVTLRCSPRSGDLSVYWYQQSLDQGLQFLIQYYNGEERAKGNILERFSAQQFPDLHSELNLSSLELGDSALYFCASSRTSGRDHEQFFGPGTRLTVL.